This T cell receptor beta chain was identified in a study of post-analysis software for immune sequencing data. Study findings and constraints: Controls showed lower frequencies than patients for roughly five TRBV segments, and TRBV5-6, TRBV5-1 and TRBV20-1 were among these. Samples sharing a preparation batch grouped tightly together when assessed by F measure. Among multiple sclerosis patients, normalized Chao1 diversity was significantly below that of controls.

Built from TCR beta cDNA, the libraries had unique molecular identifiers in them. Input amounts of roughly 0.9 to 10 million T cells were used. These gave about 500,000 cDNA molecules, so each molecule approximated one T cell. TCRdb passed the PCR reads through MiXCR, listing each CDR3 protein once. Among hundreds of thousands of distinct CDR3 sequences, 59% were seen once, and the ten largest hold over 9%. As for this clonotype: Its antigen is undetermined. A junction boundary mismatches the germline segment, possibly from a read error.

The germline gives CDR1 SEHNR, CDR2 FQNEAQ (reference sequence). The CDR3 length is 13 residues. The V gene is TRBV7-9, the J gene TRBJ1-6, with a tentative D call TRBD1 (6 bases). Sequenced: blood. This sequence was found in a girl aged 2 to 10 with multiple sclerosis. DNA of the CDR3: TGTGCCAGCGCTCTAGGGGGTAATTCACCCATCCACTTT. Translating it yields CASALGGNSPIHF.